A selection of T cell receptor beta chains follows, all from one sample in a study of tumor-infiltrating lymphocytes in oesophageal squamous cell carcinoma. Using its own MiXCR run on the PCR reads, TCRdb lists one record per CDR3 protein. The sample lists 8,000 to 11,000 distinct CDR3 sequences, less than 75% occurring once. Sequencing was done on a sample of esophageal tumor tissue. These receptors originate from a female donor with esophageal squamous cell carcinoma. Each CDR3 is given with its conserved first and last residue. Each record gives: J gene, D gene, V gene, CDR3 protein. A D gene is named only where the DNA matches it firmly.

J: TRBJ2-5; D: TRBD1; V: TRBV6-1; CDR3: CASSENRGVQETQYF
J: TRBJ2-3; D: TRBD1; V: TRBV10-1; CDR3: CASSHGTGRMYF
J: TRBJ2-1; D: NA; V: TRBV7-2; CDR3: CASSLRHEQFF
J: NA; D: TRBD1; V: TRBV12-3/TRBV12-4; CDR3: CASSPGQGYEQYF
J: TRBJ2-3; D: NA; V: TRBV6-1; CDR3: CASSALKLSTDTQYF
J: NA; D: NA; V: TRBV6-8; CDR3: CASIRAVGETQYF
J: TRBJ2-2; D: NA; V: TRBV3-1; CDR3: CASSQGSNTGELFF
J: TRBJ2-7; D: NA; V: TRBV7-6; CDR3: CASSLGPRLFF
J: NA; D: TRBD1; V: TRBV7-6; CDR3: CASSLLQGAYEQYF
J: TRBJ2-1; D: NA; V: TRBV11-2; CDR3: CASSLERGSLNEQFF
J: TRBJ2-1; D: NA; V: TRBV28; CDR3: CASSPGDIYNEQFF
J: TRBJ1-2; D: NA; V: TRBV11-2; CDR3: CASSFSHEANYGYTF
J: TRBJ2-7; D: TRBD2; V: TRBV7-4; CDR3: CASSTGTSGVEQYF
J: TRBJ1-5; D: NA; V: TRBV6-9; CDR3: CASRTGNNQPQHF
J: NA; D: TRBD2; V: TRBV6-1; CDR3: CASTSGGETQYF
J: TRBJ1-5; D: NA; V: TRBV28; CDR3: CASIPGEGQPQHF
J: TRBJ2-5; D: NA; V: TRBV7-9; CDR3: CASSPIGETQYF
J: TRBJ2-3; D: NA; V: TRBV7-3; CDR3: CASSLMGHPDTQYF